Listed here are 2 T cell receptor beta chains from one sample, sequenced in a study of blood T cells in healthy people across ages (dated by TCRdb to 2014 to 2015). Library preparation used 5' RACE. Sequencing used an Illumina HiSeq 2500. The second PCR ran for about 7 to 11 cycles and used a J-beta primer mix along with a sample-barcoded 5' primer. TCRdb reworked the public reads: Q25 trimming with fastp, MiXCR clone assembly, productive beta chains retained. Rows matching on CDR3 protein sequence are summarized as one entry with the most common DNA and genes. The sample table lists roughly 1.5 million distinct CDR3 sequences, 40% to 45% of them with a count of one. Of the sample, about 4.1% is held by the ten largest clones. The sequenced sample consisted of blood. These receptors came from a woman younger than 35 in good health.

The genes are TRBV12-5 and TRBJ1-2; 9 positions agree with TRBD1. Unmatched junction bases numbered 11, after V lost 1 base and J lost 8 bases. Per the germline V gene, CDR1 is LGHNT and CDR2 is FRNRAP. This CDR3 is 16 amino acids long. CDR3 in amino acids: CASGLARDRDQWGYTF. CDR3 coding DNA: TGTGCTAGTGGTTTGGCCCGGGACAGGGATCAATGGGGCTACACCTTC.

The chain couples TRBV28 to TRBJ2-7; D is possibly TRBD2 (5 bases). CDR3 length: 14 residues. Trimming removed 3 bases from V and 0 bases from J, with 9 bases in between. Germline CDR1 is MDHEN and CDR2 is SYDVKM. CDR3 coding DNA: TGTGCCAGCAGTTTTCCGGGGAACTCCTACGAGCAGTACTTC. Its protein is CASSFPGNSYEQYF. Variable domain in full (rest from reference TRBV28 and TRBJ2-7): DVKVTQSSRYLVKRTGEKVFLECVQDMDHENMFWYRQDPGLGLRLIYFSYDVKMKEKGDIPEGYSVSREKKERFSLILESASTNQTSMYLCASSFPGNSYEQYFGPGTRLTVT.